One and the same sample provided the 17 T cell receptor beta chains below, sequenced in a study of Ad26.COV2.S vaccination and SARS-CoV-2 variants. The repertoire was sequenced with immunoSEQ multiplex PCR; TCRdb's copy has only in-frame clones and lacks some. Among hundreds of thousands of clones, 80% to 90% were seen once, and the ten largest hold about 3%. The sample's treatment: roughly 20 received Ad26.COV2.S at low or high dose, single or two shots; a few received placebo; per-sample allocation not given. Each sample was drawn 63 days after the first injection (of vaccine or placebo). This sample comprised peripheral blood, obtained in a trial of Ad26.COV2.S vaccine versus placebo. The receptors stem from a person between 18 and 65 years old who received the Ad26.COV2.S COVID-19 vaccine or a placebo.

The CDR3 DNA reads as TGTGCCAGCAGACTGAGGGGCGCCGGGGAGCTGTTTTTT. Protein sequence: CASRLRGAGELFF. The J gene is TRBJ2-2, the V gene TRBV12-3 or TRBV12-4; either TRBD1 or TRBD2 may supply D (5 bases each). V was clipped by 6 bases and J by 6 bases, with 11 bases between them. The CDR3 totals 13 residues.

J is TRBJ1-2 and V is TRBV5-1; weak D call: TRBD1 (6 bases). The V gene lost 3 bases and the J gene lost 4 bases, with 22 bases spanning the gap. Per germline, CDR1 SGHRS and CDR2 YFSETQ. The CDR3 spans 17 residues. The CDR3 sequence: CASSSHRQDGGAYGYTF. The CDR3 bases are TGCGCCAGCAGCTCCCACCGGCAGGACGGGGGGGCCTATGGCTACACCTTC.

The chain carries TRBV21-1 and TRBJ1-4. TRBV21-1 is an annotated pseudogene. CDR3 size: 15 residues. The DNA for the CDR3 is TGTGCCAGAAAACAGAACGGGGGTCAGGGGGAAAAACTGTTTTTT. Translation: CARKQNGGQGEKLFF.

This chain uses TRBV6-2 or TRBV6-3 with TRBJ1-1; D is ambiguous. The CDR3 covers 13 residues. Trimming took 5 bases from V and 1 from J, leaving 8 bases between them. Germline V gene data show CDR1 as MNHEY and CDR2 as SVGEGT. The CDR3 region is CASSAGGNTEAFF. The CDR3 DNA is TGTGCCAGCAGTGCCGGTGGGAACACTGAAGCTTTCTTT.

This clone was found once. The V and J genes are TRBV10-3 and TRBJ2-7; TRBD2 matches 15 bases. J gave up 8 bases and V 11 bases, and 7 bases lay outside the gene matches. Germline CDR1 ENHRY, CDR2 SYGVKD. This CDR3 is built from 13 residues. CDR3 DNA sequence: TGTGCCGCCGGACTAGCGGGGGGGCCGAAGCAGTACTTC. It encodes CAAGLAGGPKQYF.

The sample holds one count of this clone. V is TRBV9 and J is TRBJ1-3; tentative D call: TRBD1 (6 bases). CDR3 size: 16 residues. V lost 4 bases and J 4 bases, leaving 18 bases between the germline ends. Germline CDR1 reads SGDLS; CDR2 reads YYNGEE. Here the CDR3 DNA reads TGTGCCAGCAGCCCCCCTCAACAGGGTATCGGAAACACCATATATTTT. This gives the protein CASSPPQQGIGNTIYF.

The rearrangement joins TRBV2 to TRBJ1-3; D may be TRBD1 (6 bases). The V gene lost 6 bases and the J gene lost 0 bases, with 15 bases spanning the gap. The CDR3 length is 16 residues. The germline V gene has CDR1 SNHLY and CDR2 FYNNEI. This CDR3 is CASRRDRDNSGNTIYF. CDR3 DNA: TGTGCCAGCAGAAGGGACCGGGACAACTCTGGAAACACCATATATTTT.

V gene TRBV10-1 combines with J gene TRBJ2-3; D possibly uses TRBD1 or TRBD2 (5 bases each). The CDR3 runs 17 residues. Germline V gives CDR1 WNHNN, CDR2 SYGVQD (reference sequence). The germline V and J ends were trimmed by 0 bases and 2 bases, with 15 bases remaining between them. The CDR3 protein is CASSESRGEGDTDTQYF. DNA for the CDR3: TGCGCCAGCAGTGAGTCCCGGGGCGAGGGTGACACAGATACGCAGTATTTT.

CDR3 residues: CASSVAKRVPTGELFF. The CDR3 nucleotides read TGTGCCAGCAGCGTAGCTAAGAGGGTTCCCACCGGGGAGCTGTTTTTT. This chain uses TRBV9 with TRBJ2-2; possibly TRBD2 for D (5 bases). The CDR3 is 16 amino acids. Trimming shortened V by 0 bases and J by 4 bases, and 13 bases separated the two germline ends. The germline V gene encodes CDR1 SGDLS and CDR2 YYNGEE.

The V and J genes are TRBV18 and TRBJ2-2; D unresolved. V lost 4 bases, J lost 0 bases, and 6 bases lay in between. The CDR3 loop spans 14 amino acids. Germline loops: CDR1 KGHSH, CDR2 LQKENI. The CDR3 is CASSRVANTGELFF. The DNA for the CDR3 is TGTGCCAGCTCACGCGTCGCGAACACCGGGGAGCTGTTTTTT.

DNA of the CDR3: TGTGCCAGCAGCTCTAGACCGGGACAGGGACCTAACTATGGCTACACCTTC. It specifies CASSSRPGQGPNYGYTF. The V gene is TRBV7-9, the J gene TRBJ1-2; TRBD1 agrees at 9 bases. The germline CDR1 and CDR2 sequences are SEHNR and FQNEAQ (reference sequence). The CDR3 length is 17 residues. J lost 0 bases, V lost 4 bases, and 9 bases had no gene match.

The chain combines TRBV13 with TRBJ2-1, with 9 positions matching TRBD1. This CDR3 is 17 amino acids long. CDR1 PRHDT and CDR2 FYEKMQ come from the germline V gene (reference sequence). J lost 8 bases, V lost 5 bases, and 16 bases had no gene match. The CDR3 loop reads CASSHTIDRGIGDEQFF. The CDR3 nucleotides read TGTGCCAGCAGCCACACCATAGACAGGGGGATCGGCGATGAGCAGTTCTTC.

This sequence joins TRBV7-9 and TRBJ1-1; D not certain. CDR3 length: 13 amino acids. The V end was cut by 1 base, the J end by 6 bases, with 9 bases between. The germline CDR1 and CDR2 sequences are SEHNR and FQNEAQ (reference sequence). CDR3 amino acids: CASSLDIGAEAFF. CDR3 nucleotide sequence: TGTGCCAGCAGCTTAGACATCGGAGCTGAAGCTTTCTTT.

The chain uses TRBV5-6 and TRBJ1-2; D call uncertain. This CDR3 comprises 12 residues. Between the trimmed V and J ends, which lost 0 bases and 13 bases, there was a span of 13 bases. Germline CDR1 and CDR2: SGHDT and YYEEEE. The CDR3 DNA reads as TGTGCCAGCAGCTTGGCCGAGCAGTCCGGCACCTTC. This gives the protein CASSLAEQSGTF.

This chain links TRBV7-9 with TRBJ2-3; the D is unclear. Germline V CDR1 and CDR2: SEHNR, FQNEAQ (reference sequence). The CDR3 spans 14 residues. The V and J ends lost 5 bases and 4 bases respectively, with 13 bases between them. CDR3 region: CASSLQRLADTQYF. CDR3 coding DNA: TGTGCCAGCAGCCTACAGAGACTCGCAGATACGCAGTATTTT.

The CDR3 DNA follows: TGCGCCAGCACTCCCGGGACGGACTATGGCTACACCTTC. Its protein product is CASTPGTDYGYTF. The rearrangement links TRBV4-1 to TRBJ1-2; D is possibly TRBD1 (5 bases). The ends were cut back, 7 bases at V and 3 bases at J, with 12 bases in the middle. Germline-derived CDR1 and CDR2 are MGHRA and YSYEKL. There are 13 residues in the CDR3.

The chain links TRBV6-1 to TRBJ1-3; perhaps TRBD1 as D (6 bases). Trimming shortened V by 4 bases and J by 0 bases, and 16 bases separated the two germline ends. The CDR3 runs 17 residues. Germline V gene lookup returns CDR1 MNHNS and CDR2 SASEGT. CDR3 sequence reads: CASSADLGQLSGNTIYF. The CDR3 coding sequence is TGTGCCAGCAGTGCGGATCTCGGACAGCTCTCTGGAAACACCATATATTTT.